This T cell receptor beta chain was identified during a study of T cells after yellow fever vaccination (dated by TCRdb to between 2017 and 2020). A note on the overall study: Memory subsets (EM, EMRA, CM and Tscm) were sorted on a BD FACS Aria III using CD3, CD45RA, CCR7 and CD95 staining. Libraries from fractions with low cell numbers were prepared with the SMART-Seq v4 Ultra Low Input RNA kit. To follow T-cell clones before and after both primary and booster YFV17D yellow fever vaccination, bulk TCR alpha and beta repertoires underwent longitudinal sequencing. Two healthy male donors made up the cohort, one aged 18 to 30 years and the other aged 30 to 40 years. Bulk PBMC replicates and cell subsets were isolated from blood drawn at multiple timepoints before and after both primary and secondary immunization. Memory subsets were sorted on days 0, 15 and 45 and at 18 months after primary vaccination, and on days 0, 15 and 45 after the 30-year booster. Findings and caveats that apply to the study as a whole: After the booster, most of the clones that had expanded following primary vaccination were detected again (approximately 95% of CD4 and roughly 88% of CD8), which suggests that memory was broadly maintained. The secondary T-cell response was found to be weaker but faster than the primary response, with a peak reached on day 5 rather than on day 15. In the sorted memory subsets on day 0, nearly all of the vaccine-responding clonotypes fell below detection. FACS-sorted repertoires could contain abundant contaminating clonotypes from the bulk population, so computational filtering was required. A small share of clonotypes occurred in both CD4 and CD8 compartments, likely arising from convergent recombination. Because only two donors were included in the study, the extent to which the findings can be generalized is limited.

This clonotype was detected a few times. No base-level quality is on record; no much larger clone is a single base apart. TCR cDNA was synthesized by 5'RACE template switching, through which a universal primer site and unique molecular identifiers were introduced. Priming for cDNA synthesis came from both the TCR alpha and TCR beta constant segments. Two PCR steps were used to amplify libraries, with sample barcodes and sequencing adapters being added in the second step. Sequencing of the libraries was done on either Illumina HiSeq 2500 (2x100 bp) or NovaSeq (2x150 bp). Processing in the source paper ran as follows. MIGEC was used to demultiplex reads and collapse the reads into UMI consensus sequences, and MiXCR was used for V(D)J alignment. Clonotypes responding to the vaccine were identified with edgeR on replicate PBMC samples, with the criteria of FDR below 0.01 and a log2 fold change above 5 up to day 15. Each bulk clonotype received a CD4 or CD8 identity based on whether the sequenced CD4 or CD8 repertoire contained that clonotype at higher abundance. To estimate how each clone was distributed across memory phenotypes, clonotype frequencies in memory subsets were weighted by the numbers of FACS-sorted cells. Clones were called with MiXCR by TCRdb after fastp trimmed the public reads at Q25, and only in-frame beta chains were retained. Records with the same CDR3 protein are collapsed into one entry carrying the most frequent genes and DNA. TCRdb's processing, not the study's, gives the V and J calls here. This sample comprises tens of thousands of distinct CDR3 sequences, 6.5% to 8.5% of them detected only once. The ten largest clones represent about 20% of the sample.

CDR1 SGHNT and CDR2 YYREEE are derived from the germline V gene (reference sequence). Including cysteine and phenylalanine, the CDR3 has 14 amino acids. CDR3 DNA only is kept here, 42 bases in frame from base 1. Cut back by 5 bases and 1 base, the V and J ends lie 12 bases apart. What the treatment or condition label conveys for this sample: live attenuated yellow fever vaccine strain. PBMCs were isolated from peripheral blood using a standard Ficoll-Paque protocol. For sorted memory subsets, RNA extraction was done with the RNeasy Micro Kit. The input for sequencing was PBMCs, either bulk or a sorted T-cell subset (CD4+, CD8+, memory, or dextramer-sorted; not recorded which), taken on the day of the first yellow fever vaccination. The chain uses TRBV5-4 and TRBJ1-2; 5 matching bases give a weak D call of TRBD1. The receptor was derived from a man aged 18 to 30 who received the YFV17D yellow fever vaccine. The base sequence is TGTGCCAGCAGAATGGGGGACCGTAACTATGGCTACACCTTC. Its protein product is CASRMGDRNYGYTF.